The entry below gives a single T cell receptor beta chain sequence along with its context. The antigen remains undetermined. UMI-labeled 5' RACE TRB cDNA libraries were prepared from the cells. TCRdb reprocessed the 5' RACE reads, keeping one entry per CDR3 protein, no DNA. In all, the sample yields over 100,000 distinct CDR3 sequences. Naive CD8+ T cells had a CD45RO-CCR7+CD27+CD95- phenotype. CDR3 length: 15 residues. CDR1 is MGHRA, CDR2 YSYEKL, per germline. The data belong to a study of CXCR3-negative and CXCR3-positive naive CD8 T cells. Study findings and constraints: CXCR3-expressing naive cells carried TRB CDR3s more hydrophobic than those of CXCR3-negative naive cells. Most assays were run on fresh PBMCs (CXCR3 expression partially decreased after cryopreservation). High diversity, comparable across both naive subsets, contrasted with much lower diversity in memory CD8+ cells.

The sequence came from a human donor in good health. Some clones in this sample may be carry-over from other donors' samples. The chain links TRBV4-1 to TRBJ1-1; the D gene TCRdb calls, TRBD1, cannot be checked with no DNA. Input material: naive CXCR3- CD8+ T cells from blood. The subset denotes: CD45RO-CCR7+CD27+CD95- naive CD8+ T cells lacking CXCR3 (TNR3-). The CDR3 spells CASSQDSPWDTEAFF.